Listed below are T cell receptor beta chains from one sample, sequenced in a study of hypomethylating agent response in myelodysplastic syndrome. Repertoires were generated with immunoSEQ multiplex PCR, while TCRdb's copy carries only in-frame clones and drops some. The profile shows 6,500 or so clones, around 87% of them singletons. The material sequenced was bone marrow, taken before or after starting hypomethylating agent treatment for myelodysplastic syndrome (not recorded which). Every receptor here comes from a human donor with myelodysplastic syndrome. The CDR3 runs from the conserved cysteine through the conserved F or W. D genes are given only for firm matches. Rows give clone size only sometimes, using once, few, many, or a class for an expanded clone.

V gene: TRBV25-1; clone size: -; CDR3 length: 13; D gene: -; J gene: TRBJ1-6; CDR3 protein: CASSGTVNSPLHF; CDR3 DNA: TGTGCCAGCAGTGGGACAGTCAATTCACCCCTCCACTTT
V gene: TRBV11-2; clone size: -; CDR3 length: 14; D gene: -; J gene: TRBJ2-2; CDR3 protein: CASSFGLNTGELFF; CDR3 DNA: TGTGCCAGCAGCTTCGGGCTTAACACCGGGGAGCTGTTTTTT
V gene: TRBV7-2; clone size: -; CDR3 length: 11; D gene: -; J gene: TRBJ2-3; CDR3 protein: CASSSKDTQYF; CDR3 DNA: TGTGCCAGCAGCTCGAAAGATACGCAGTATTTT
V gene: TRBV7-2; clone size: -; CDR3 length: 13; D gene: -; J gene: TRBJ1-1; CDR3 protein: CASSSQPQGEAFF; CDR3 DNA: TGTGCCAGCAGCTCTCAACCCCAGGGTGAAGCTTTCTTT
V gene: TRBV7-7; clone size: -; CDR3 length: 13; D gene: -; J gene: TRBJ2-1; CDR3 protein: CASSANRDNEQFF; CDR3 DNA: TGTGCCAGCAGCGCAAACAGGGACAATGAGCAGTTCTTC
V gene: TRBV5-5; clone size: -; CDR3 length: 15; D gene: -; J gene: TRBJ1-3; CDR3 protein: CASSFRPGAGNTIYF; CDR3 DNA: TGTGCCAGCAGCTTTCGGCCAGGGGCTGGAAACACCATATATTTT
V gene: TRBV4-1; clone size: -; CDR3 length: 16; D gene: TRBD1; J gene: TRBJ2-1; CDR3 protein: CASSQQGQSSYNEQFF; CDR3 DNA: TGCGCCAGCAGCCAACAGGGACAGAGCTCCTACAATGAGCAGTTCTTC
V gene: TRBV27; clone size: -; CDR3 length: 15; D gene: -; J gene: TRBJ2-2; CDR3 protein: CASSSLPGRTGELFF; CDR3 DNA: TGTGCCAGCAGTTCCCTCCCAGGGCGCACCGGGGAGCTGTTTTTT
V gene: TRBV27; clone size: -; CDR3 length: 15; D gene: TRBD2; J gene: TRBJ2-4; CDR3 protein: CASSSGTSPKNIQYF; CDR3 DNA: TGTGCCAGCAGTTCCGGGACTAGCCCCAAAAACATTCAGTACTTC
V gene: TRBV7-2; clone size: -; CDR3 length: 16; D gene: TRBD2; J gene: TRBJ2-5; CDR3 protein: CASSQSLAGGPETQYF; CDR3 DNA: TGTGCCAGCAGCCAATCACTAGCGGGGGGGCCGGAGACCCAGTACTTC
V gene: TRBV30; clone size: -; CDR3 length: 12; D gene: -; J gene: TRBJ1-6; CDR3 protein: CAWTLGNSPLHF; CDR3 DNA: TGTGCCTGGACTCTCGGTAATTCACCCCTCCACTTT
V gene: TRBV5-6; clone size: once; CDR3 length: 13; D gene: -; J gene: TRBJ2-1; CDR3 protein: CASSLNFRYEQFF; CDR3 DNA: TGTGCCAGCAGCCTCAATTTCAGGTACGAGCAGTTCTTC
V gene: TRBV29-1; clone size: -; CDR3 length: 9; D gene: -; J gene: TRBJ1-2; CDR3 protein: CSVYPGYTF; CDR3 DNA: TGCAGCGTTTACCCTGGCTACACCTTC
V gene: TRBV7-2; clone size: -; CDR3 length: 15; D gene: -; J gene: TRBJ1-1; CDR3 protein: CASSLFGGGNTEAFF; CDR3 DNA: TGTGCCAGCAGCTTATTCGGGGGTGGAAACACTGAAGCTTTCTTT
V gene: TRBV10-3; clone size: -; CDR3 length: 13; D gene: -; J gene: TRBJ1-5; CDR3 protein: CAISERDSQPQHF; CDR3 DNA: TGTGCCATCAGTGAAAGAGACTCTCAGCCCCAGCATTTT
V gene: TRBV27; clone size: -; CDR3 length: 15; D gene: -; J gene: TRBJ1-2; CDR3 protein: CASGKDSGANYGYTF; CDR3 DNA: TGTGCCAGCGGAAAGGACAGCGGGGCTAACTATGGCTACACCTTC
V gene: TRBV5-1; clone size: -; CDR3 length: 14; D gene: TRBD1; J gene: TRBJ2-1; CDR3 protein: CASDTGETLDEQFF; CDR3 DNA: TGCGCCAGCGATACAGGGGAAACGCTCGATGAGCAGTTCTTC
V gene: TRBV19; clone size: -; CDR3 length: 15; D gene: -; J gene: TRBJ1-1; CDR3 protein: CASSIDPGATTEAFF; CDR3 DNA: TGTGCCAGTAGTATAGACCCGGGGGCGACCACTGAAGCTTTCTTT
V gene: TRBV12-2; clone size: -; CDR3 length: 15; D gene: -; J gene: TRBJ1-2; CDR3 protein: CASRFGGAAFYGYTF; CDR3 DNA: TGTGCAAGTCGCTTTGGTGGGGCCGCCTTCTATGGCTACACCTTC
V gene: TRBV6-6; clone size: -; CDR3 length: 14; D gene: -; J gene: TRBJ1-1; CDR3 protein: CASRGATVNTEAFF; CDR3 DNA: TGTGCCAGCAGGGGGGCCACAGTGAACACTGAAGCTTTCTTT
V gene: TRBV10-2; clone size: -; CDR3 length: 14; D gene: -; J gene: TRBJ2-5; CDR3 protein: CASSDVDYQETQYF; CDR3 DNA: TGCGCCAGCAGTGATGTGGACTACCAAGAGACCCAGTACTTC
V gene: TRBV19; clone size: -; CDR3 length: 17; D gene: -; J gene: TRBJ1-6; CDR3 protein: CASSHRFGQLGDSPLHF; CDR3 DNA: TGTGCCAGTAGTCATCGATTCGGACAATTAGGTGATTCACCCCTCCACTTT
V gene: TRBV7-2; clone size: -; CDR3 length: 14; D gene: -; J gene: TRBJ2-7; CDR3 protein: CASSLGGQPYEQYF; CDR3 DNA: TGTGCCAGCAGCTTAGGAGGGCAGCCATACGAGCAGTACTTC
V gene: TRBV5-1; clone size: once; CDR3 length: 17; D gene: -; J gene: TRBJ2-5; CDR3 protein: CASSPSPRGRGQETQYF; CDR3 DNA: TGCGCCAGCAGCCCGAGTCCGCGGGGTCGGGGGCAAGAGACCCAGTACTTC
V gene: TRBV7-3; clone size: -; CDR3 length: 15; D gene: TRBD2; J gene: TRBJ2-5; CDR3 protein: CASSFSGGEQETQYF; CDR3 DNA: TGTGCCAGCAGCTTCTCCGGGGGGGAACAAGAGACCCAGTACTTC
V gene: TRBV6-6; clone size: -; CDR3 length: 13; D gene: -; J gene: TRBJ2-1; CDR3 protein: CASSVDSMGEQFF; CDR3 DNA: TGTGCCAGCAGTGTAGATAGTATGGGTGAGCAGTTCTTC